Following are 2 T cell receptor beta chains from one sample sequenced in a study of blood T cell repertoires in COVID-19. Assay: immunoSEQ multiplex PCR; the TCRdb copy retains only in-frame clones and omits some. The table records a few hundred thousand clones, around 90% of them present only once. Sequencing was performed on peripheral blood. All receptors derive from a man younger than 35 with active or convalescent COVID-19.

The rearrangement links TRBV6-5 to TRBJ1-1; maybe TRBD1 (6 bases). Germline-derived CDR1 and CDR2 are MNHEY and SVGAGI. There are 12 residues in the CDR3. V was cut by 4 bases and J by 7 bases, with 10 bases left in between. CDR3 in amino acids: CASSFFRGEAFF. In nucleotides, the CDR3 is TGTGCCAGCAGTTTCTTCAGGGGTGAAGCTTTCTTT.

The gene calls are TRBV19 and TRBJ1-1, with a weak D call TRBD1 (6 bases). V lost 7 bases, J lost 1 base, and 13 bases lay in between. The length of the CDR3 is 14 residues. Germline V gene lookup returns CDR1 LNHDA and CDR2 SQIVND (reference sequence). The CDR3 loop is CASTTGSKNTEAFF. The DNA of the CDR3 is TGTGCCAGTACTACAGGGTCTAAGAACACTGAAGCTTTCTTT.